These T cell receptor beta chains were read from a single sample in a study of a mutant IDH1 vaccine in newly diagnosed glioma. The data were produced by immunoSEQ multiplex PCR, yet TCRdb's version contains in-frame clones alone and is incomplete. This sample has some 51,000 clones, with around 80% found just once. The sequences come from PBMCs, collected from a glioma patient treated with radiotherapy, temozolomide or both. All receptors come from a woman in her thirties or forties with glioma. The CDR3 runs from the conserved cysteine through the conserved F or W. A D gene is named only where the DNA matches it firmly. Size values are once, few and many counts, or a class for expanded clones, and some rows have none.

>TRBJ1-1|-|TRBV18|TRBD1
CASSPTGQELMNTEAFF
TGTGCCAGCTCACCTACGGGACAGGAGTTAATGAACACTGAAGCTTTCTTT
>TRBJ2-3|-|TRBV27|-
CASSFLGLEGTDTQYF
TGTGCCAGCAGTTTTTTGGGACTGGAGGGCACAGATACGCAGTATTTT
>TRBJ2-1|-|TRBV5-1|-
CASSFTGAGNEQFF
TGCGCCAGCAGCTTCACAGGGGCGGGGAATGAGCAGTTCTTC
>TRBJ2-1|-|TRBV7-8|-
CASSLVTGEQFF
TGTGCCAGCAGCTTAGTAACCGGTGAGCAGTTCTTC
>TRBJ1-2|-|TRBV29-1|-
CSGLGGQSYGYTF
TGCAGCGGATTAGGGGGGCAGAGCTATGGCTACACCTTC
>TRBJ1-4|-|TRBV10-2|TRBD1
CASTDPLGTDNEKLFF
TGCGCCAGCACTGACCCCCTGGGGACAGACAATGAAAAACTGTTTTTT
>TRBJ1-4|-|TRBV7-6|-
CASSLREEVEKLFF
TGTGCCAGCAGCTTAAGGGAGGAAGTAGAAAAACTGTTTTTT
>TRBJ1-1|-|TRBV18|TRBD1
CASSHGTVHEAFF
TGTGCCAGCTCCCACGGGACAGTTCATGAAGCTTTCTTT
>TRBJ2-7|-|TRBV2|-
CASRGGRRKRYF
TGTGCCAGCAGAGGAGGTAGGAGGAAAAGGTACTTC
>TRBJ1-2|-|TRBV2|-
CARGGTISGYTF
TGTGCCAGGGGGGGGACAATCAGCGGCTACACCTTC
>TRBJ1-4|few|TRBV7-9|TRBD1
CASRRQGNDEKLFF
TGTGCCAGCAGGCGACAGGGTAACGATGAAAAACTGTTTTTT